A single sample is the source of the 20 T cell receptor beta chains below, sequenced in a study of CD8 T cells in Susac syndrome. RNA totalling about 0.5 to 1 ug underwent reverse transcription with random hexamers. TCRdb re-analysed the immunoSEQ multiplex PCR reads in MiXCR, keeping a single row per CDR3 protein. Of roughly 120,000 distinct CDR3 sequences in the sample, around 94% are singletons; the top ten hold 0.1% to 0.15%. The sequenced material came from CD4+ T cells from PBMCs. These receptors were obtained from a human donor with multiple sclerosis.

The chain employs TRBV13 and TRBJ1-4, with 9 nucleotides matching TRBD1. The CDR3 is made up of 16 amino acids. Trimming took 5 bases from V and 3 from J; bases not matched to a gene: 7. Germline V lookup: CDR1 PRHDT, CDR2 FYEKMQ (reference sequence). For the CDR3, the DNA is TGTGCCAGCAGCCATACAGGGGGCGGTCCTAATGAAAAACTGTTTTTT. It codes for CASSHTGGGPNEKLFF.

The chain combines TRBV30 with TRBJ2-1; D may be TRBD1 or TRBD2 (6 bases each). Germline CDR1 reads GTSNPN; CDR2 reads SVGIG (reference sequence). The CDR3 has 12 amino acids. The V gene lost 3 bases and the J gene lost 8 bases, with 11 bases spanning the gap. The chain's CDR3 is CAWSEGGYEQFF. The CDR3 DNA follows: TGTGCCTGGAGCGAGGGGGGCTATGAGCAGTTCTTC.

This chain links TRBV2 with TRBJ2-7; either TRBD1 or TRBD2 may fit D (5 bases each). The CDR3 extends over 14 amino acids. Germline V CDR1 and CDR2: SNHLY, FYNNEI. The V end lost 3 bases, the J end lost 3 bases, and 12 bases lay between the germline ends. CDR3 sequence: CASSEQGPSYEQYF. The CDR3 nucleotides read TGTGCCAGCAGTGAGCAGGGACCCAGCTACGAGCAGTACTTC.

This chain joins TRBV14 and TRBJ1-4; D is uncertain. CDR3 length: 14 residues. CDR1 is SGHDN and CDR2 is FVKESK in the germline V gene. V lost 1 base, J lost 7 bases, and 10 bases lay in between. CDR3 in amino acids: CASSQVSTVEKLFF. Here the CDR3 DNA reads TGTGCCAGCAGCCAAGTTTCGACGGTTGAAAAACTGTTTTTT.

The chain's CDR3 is CAWRATSGSVPNTGELFF. The DNA of the CDR3 is TGTGCCTGGAGGGCGACTAGCGGGAGTGTGCCGAACACCGGGGAGCTGTTTTTT. The chain links TRBV30 to TRBJ2-2; TRBD2 aligns across 12 bases. The trim removed 3 bases at V and 0 bases at J, leaving 8 bases unmatched. Looked up from germline, CDR1 is GTSNPN and CDR2 is SVGIG (reference sequence). The CDR3 is made up of 18 amino acids. Filled out from reference TRBV30 and TRBJ2-2, the complete variable domain reads SQTIHQWPATLVQPVGSPLSLECTVEGTSNPNLYWYRQAAGRGLQLLFYSVGIGQISSEVPQNLSASRPQDRQFILSSKKLLLSDSGFYLCAWRATSGSVPNTGELFFGEGSRLTVL.

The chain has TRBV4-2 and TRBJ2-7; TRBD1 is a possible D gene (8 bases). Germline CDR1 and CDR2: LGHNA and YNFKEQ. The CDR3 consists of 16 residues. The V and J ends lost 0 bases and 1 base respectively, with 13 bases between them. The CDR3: CASSQETQGGSYEQYF. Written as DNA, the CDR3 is TGTGCCAGCAGCCAAGAGACACAGGGGGGGTCCTACGAGCAGTACTTC.

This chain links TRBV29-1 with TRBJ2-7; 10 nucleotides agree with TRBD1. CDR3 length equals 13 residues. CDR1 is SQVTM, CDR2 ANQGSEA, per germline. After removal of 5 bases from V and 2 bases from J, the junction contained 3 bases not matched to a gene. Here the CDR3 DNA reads TGCAGCGTTAAGGACAGGGGGACCTACGAGCAGTACTTC. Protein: CSVKDRGTYEQYF.

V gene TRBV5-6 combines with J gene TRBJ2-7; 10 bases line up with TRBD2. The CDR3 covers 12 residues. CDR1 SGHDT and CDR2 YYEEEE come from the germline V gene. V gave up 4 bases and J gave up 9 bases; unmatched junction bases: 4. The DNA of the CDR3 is TGTGCCAGCAGCACAGGACTAGCGGCGCAGTACTTC. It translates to CASSTGLAAQYF. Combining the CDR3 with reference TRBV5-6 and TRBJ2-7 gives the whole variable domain DAGVTQSPTHLIKTRGQQVTLRCSPKSGHDTVSWYQQALGQGPQFIFQYYEEEERQRGNFPDRFSGHQFPNYSSELNVNALLLGDSALYLCASSTGLAAQYFGPGTRLTVT.

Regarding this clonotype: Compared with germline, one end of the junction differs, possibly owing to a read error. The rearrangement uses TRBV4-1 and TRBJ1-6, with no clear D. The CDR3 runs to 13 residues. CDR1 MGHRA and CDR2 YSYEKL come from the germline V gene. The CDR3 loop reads CASSQDQTLPIHF. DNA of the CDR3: TGCGCCAGCAGCCAAGACCAGACCCTACCCATCCACTTT.

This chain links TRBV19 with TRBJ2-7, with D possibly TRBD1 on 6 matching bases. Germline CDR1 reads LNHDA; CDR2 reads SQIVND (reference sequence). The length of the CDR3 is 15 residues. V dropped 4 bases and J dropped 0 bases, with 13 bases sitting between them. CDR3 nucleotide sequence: TGTGCCAGTAGTAGGACAGCTTCGAGCTCCTACGAGCAGTACTTC. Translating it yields CASSRTASSSYEQYF.

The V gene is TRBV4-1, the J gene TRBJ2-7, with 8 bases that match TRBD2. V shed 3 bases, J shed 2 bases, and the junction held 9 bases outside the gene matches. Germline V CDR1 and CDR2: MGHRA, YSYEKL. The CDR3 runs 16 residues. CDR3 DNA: TGCGCCAGCAGCCACGAGGCTAGCGGGCTTACCTACGAGCAGTACTTC. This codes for CASSHEASGLTYEQYF.

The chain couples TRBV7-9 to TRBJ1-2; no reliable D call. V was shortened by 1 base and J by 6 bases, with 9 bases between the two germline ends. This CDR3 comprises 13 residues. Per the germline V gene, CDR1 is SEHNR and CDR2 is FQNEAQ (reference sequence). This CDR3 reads CASSLELGNGYTF. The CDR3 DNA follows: TGTGCCAGCAGCTTAGAATTAGGGAATGGCTACACCTTC.

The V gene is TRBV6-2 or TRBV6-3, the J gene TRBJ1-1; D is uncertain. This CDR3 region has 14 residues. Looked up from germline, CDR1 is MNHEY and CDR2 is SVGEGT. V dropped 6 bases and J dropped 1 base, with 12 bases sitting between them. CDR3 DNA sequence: TGTGCCAGCAGGGTATTACAGTCGAACACTGAAGCTTTCTTT. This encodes CASRVLQSNTEAFF.

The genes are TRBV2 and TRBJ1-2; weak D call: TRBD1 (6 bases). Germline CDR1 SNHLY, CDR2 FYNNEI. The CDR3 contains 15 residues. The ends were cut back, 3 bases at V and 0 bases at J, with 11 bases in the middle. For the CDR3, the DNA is TGTGCCAGCAGTGAGGGACACCTCTCTAACTATGGCTACACCTTC. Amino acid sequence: CASSEGHLSNYGYTF.

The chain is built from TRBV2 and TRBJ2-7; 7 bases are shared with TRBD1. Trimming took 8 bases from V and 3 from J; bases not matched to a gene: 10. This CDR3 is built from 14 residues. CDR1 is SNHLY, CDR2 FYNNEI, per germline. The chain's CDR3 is CASGQRGHDYEQYF. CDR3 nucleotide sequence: TGTGCCAGCGGGCAAAGGGGGCATGACTACGAGCAGTACTTC. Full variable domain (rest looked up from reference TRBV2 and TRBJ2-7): EPEVTQTPSHQVTQMGQEVILRCVPISNHLYFYWYRQILGQKVEFLVSFYNNEISEKSEIFDDQFSVERPDGSNFTLKIRSTKLEDSAMYFCASGQRGHDYEQYFGPGTRLTVT.

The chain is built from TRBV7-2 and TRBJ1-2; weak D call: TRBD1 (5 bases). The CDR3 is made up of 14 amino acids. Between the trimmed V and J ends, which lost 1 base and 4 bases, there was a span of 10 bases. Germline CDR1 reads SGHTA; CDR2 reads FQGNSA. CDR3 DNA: TGTGCCAGCAGCTTAGGCGGTGGGGGCTATGGCTACACCTTC. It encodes CASSLGGGGYGYTF.

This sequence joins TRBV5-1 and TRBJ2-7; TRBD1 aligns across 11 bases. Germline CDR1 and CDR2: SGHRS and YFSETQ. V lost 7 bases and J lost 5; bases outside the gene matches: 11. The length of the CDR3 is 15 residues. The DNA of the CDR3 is TGCGCCAGCTGCGCCCGGACAGGGGGCTTCGACGAGCAGTACTTC. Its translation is CASCARTGGFDEQYF.

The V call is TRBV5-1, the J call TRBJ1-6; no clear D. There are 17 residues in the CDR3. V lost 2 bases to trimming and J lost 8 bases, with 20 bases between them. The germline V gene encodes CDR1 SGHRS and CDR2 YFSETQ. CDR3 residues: CASSLGLSVLGDSPLHF. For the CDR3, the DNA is TGCGCCAGCAGCTTAGGTCTTTCCGTGCTGGGAGATTCACCCCTCCACTTT.

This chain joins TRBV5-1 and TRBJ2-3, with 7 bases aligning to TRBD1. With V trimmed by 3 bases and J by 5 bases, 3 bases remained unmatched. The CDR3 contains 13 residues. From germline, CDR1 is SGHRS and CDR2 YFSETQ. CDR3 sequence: CASSSGQKDTQYF. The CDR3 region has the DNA TGCGCCAGCAGCTCGGGACAGAAAGATACGCAGTATTTT.

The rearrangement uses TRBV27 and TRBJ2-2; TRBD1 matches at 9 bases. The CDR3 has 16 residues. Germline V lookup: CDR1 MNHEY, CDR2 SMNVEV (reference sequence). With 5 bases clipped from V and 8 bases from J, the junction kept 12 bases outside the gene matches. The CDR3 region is CASSVPGQGRSGELFF. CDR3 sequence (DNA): TGTGCCAGCAGTGTCCCGGGACAGGGTAGATCAGGGGAGCTGTTTTTT.